This TCR beta chain was sequenced for a study of T cells in Graves' hyperthyroidism and ophthalmopathy. Study-wide results and limits: Stable hyperthyroidism was separated from ophthalmopathy by a model based on 13 V-J features. Before onset, by a median of 6.5 months, the model predicted ophthalmopathy.

As concerns this clonotype: Its antigen is still unknown.

It was RNA transcripts that yielded the amplified TCR beta CDR3 regions. The HTBI primer set served for first-round RT-PCR of the TCR CDR3. TCRdb itself ran the multiplex PCR reads through MiXCR, one entry per CDR3 protein. The data contain under 700,000 distinct CDR3 sequences, 16% of them singletons. In patients aged 18 to 65, hyperthyroidism was newly diagnosed, with duration under 2 months. Clinical symptoms, serum thyroxine and TRAb, thyroid ultrasound and orbital computed tomography were used for the diagnoses. The CDR3 runs to 14 residues. In germline, CDR1 is MNHEY, CDR2 SVGEGT. The trim removed 5 bases at V and 6 bases at J, leaving 6 bases unmatched.

Sequencing was done on a sample of blood. The chain is built from TRBV6-2 or TRBV6-3 and TRBJ2-7; 11 bases map to TRBD1. The TCR comes from a woman between 18 and 29 years old with Graves' hyperthyroidism. This chain's CDR3 is CASSVMGQGVEQYF. The CDR3 DNA reads as TGTGCCAGCAGTGTTATGGGACAGGGGGTCGAGCAGTACTTC.